The clone carrying this TCR beta chain was recorded many times. Germline values: CDR1 SNHLY, CDR2 FYNNEI. Trimming stripped 0 bases from V and 1 base from J, with 10 bases between. The CDR3 extends over 15 amino acids. Authors of the study amplified TCR beta CDR3 regions from RNA transcripts. Initially, a first-round RT-PCR of the TCR CDR3 employed the HTBI primer set. TCRdb fed the multiplex PCR reads into MiXCR, producing one record per CDR3 protein. The table lists approximately 400,000 distinct CDR3 sequences, roughly 14% of them singletons. These data come from a study of T cells in Graves' hyperthyroidism and ophthalmopathy.

The clonotype was recovered from a woman aged 18-35 years with Graves' hyperthyroidism. Sequencing was carried out using blood. V and J are TRBV2 and TRBJ2-7; D possibly corresponds to TRBD1 (6 bases). The CDR3 sequence is CASSEAQGWSYEQYF. CDR3 bases: TGTGCCAGCAGTGAAGCACAGGGATGGTCCTACGAGCAGTACTTC.